The next 10 T cell receptor beta chains were all read from a single sample in a study of T cell repertoires in cytomegalovirus infection. One entry per CDR3 protein, called by TCRdb with MiXCR from the reads. The sample includes more than 300,000 distinct CDR3 sequences, approximately 30% seen only once; the top ten take about 13%. These receptors have no identified antigens. The sequenced sample was cultured PBMCs, obtained from culture after CMV antigen stimulation. These receptors came from a human donor in good health (CMV status not recorded). Some clones in this sample may be carry-over from other donors' samples.

The chain combines TRBV11-3 with TRBJ2-5; perhaps TRBD2 as D (6 bases). Looked up from germline, CDR1 is SGHNT and CDR2 is YENEEA. This CDR3 comprises 16 residues. V lost 5 bases and J lost 5, with 21 bases in between. CDR3 bases: TGTGCCAGCAGCCCCCTTATATGCGGGGATGGGGAGACCCAGTACTTC. Amino acids: CASSPLICGDGETQYF.

The chain combines TRBV12-3 or TRBV12-4 with TRBJ1-2; TRBD1 agrees at 8 bases. With 6 bases clipped from V and 8 bases from J, the junction kept 11 bases outside the gene matches. The CDR3 runs 14 residues. CDR3 coding DNA: TGTGCCAGCAGCTTCGACAGGGGAATCGGAGGCTACACCTTC. Protein product: CASSFDRGIGGYTF.

The CDR3 region has the DNA TGTGCCAGCAGTAAACCCGGGGAGCAGTTCTTC. Amino acid sequence: CASSKPGEQFF. V usage is TRBV6-6 and J usage is TRBJ2-1; unclear D gene. The CDR3 is made up of 11 amino acids. Germline values: CDR1 MNHNY, CDR2 SVGAGI (reference sequence). Deletions cut 5 bases from V and 10 bases from J, with 9 bases between.

This rearrangement joins TRBV27 to TRBJ2-6; 9 bases fit TRBD1. This CDR3 region has 17 residues. Germline V gene data show CDR1 as MNHEY and CDR2 as SMNVEV (reference sequence). J was trimmed by 0 bases and V by 5 bases; bases with no gene match: 5. The CDR3 is CASSPGTGHSGANVLTF. The DNA for the CDR3 is TGTGCCAGCAGTCCCGGGACAGGGCACTCTGGGGCCAACGTCCTGACTTTC.

The DNA for the CDR3 is TGTGCCAGCAGATCCACAGGGGGCTCCTACGAGCAGTACTTC. Encoded protein: CASRSTGGSYEQYF. The V call is TRBV28, the J call TRBJ2-7, with 8 bases matching TRBD1. CDR1 and CDR2 (germline): MDHEN, SYDVKM. Trimming removed 6 bases from V and 0 bases from J; junction bases left unmatched: 4. The CDR3 is made up of 14 amino acids.

In this sample, this clonotype turned up once. The V call is TRBV9, the J call TRBJ1-3; a weak D match, TRBD1 (5 bases). Germline lookup yields CDR1 SGDLS and CDR2 YYNGEE. The CDR3 covers 14 residues. Trimming pared 8 bases from V and 0 bases from J, leaving 12 bases between. The CDR3 is CASGRGDSGNTIYF. CDR3 bases: TGTGCCAGTGGGAGGGGAGACTCTGGAAACACCATATATTTT.

This clonotype was seen a handful of times. The chain recombines TRBV12-3 or TRBV12-4 with TRBJ1-1; tentative D call: TRBD1 (5 bases). The CDR3 is 13 residues long. The V end lost 8 bases, the J end lost 5 bases, and 15 bases lay between the germline ends. The CDR3 DNA reads TGTGCCAGCCTATATGGGGCAGGGACTGAAGCTTTCTTT. Protein product: CASLYGAGTEAFF.

This clonotype was recorded a few times. V gene TRBV4-1 combines with J gene TRBJ2-2; perhaps D is TRBD1 or TRBD2 (5 bases each). V dropped 10 bases and J dropped 0 bases, with 9 bases sitting between them. Germline V lookup: CDR1 MGHRA, CDR2 YSYEKL. The CDR3 is 13 amino acids. CDR3 sequence: CATGTANTGELFF. CDR3 nucleotides: TGCGCCACCGGGACGGCGAACACCGGGGAGCTGTTTTTT.

The rearrangement joins TRBV27 to TRBJ2-1; D possibly corresponds to TRBD1 (7 bases). Germline lookup yields CDR1 MNHEY and CDR2 SMNVEV (reference sequence). V was clipped by 7 bases and J by 10 bases, with 14 bases between them. The CDR3 is 12 residues long. CDR3 nucleotide sequence: TGTGCCAGCATCCACAGGGGAGGCGAGCAGTTCTTC. Amino acid sequence: CASIHRGGEQFF.

This clonotype has only one observation. A much more abundant neighbour one base away suggests this may be a read error. The rearrangement links TRBV12-3 or TRBV12-4 to TRBJ1-1; D remains unclear. The CDR3 sequence is 13 residues long. With 3 bases removed from V and 1 base from J, the gap between germline ends came to 6 bases. For the CDR3, the DNA is TGTGCCAGCAGTTTCCACCCGAACACTGAAGCTTTCTTT. Its protein product is CASSFHPNTEAFF.